Given below is one T cell receptor beta chain in context. The sample originates from a study of blood T cell repertoires in COVID-19. In the study overall: Samples of COVID-19 (acute and convalescent) were obtained from the United States, Italy and Spain. PBMCs, B-cell-depleted T cells, or T cells were the source of the cDNA or gDNA that made up the material.

Original handling: The authors estimated nucleated cell counts from reference gene primer amplification. Data came from immunoSEQ multiplex PCR; TCRdb stores just in-frame clones and leaves some out. The V and J calls and clone size were taken over from that table, and D and trimming were inferred from the DNA. The table records around 200,000 clones, approximately 85% of them present only once. CDR1 and CDR2 (germline): SQVTM, ANQGSEA. The CDR3 has 12 residues. V was shortened by 7 bases and J by 5 bases, with 14 bases between the two germline ends. The sequenced material came from peripheral blood. This clonotype originated in a woman older than 75 with acute or convalescent COVID-19. This chain uses TRBV29-1 with TRBJ2-5; D not certain. The CDR3 protein is CSAGQVRETQYF. Here the CDR3 DNA reads TGCAGCGCCGGTCAGGTACGCGAGACCCAGTACTTC.